The 15 T cell receptor beta chains below come from one sample, sequenced in a study of cytomegalovirus exposure and HLA in healthy donors. This PCR relied on a set of 60 Vbeta primers and 13 Jbeta primers. Some clones are missing from TCRdb's copy, which holds only in-frame ones; the method was immunoSEQ multiplex PCR. This repertoire shows under 200,000 clones, around 80% found once; its top ten account for around 5.4%. The specimen was PBMCs. Receptors originate from a man between 35 and 55 years old in good health and CMV-seronegative.

Concerning this clone: A junction boundary mismatches the germline segment, possibly from a read error. This rearrangement joins TRBV7-9 to TRBJ1-3; TRBD1 is a possible D gene (6 bases). Germline V gene lookup returns CDR1 SEHNR and CDR2 FQNEAQ (reference sequence). There are 16 residues in the CDR3. CDR3 sequence reads: CSSSLDRSGAGNTIYF. The CDR3 nucleotides read TGTTCCAGCAGCTTAGATAGGTCAGGGGCTGGAAACACCATATATTTT.

This clone was counted only a few times. The rearrangement joins TRBV7-9 to TRBJ1-3; D remains unclear. The CDR3 is 14 residues long. With 5 bases removed from V and 3 bases from J, the gap between germline ends came to 11 bases. CDR1 SEHNR and CDR2 FQNEAQ come from the germline V gene (reference sequence). The CDR3 here is CASSHTGIGNTIYF. In DNA form, the CDR3 reads TGTGCCAGCAGCCACACCGGGATTGGAAACACCATATATTTT.

The chain carries TRBV7-9 and TRBJ2-1; 9 bases are a match to TRBD1. Germline V CDR1 and CDR2: SEHNR, FQNEAQ (reference sequence). V gave up 4 bases and J gave up 7 bases; unmatched junction bases: 11. The CDR3 spans 16 residues. CDR3 loop: CASSSTGTGIGNEQFF. The CDR3 nucleotides read TGTGCCAGCAGCTCTACCGGGACAGGGATTGGGAATGAGCAGTTCTTC. Full variable domain (missing parts from reference TRBV7-9 and TRBJ2-1): DTGVSQNPRHKITKRGQNVTFRCDPISEHNRLYWYRQTLGQGPEFLTYFQNEAQLEKSRLLSDRFSAERPKGSFSTLEIQRTEQGDSAMYLCASSSTGTGIGNEQFFGPGTRLTVL.

This clone was counted only a few times. The chain carries TRBV18 and TRBJ2-7; 7 nucleotides agree with TRBD1. The germline V gene has CDR1 KGHSH and CDR2 LQKENI. This CDR3 region has 14 residues. The V gene end was trimmed by 5 bases and the J gene end by 2 bases; junction bases not matched to a gene: 6. Written as DNA, the CDR3 is TGTGCCAGCTCATCGGGACAGCCGACCTACGAGCAGTACTTC. It codes for CASSSGQPTYEQYF.

This clone was recorded only once. The chain joins TRBV6-5 to TRBJ1-5; D is uncertain. Trimming stripped 0 bases from V and 4 bases from J, with 4 bases between. The CDR3 is 13 amino acids. Germline-derived CDR1 and CDR2 are MNHEY and SVGAGI. The CDR3 bases are TGTGCCAGCAGTTACTCCATGAATCAGCCCCAGCATTTT. It yields the protein CASSYSMNQPQHF.

The J gene is TRBJ1-1, the V gene TRBV7-2; no firm D call. Trimming cost V 1 base and J 8 bases, with 11 bases left between them. Germline-derived CDR1 and CDR2 are SGHTA and FQGNSA. The CDR3 length is 13 residues. The CDR3: CASSLGRGGEAFF. Written as DNA, the CDR3 is TGTGCCAGCAGCTTAGGACGGGGAGGGGAAGCTTTCTTT.

The chain has TRBV11-2 and TRBJ1-3; D not certain. The CDR3 runs 14 residues. V was clipped by 5 bases and J by 4 bases, with 12 bases between them. Germline loops: CDR1 SGHAT, CDR2 FQNNGV. The CDR3 nucleotides are TGTGCCAGCAGCCACCGGAGCGGAGGAAACACCATATATTTT. Translated, it gives CASSHRSGGNTIYF.

This clone was seen a handful of times. The V gene is TRBV9, the J gene TRBJ1-2, with D possibly TRBD1 on 5 matching bases. The ends were cut back, 4 bases at V and 6 bases at J, with 16 bases in the middle. CDR1 SGDLS and CDR2 YYNGEE come from the germline V gene. The CDR3 length is 14 residues. CDR3 loop: CASSPTLQGNGYTF. DNA for the CDR3: TGTGCCAGCAGCCCAACGCTCCAGGGAAATGGCTACACCTTC. Full variable domain (missing parts from reference TRBV9 and TRBJ1-2): DSGVTQTPKHLITATGQRVTLRCSPRSGDLSVYWYQQSLDQGLQFLIQYYNGEERAKGNILERFSAQQFPDLHSELNLSSLELGDSALYFCASSPTLQGNGYTFGSGTRLTVV.

This chain joins TRBV9 and TRBJ1-6; 7 bases are shared with TRBD1. Germline V gene lookup returns CDR1 SGDLS and CDR2 YYNGEE. The CDR3 runs 16 residues. V lost 3 bases, J lost 7 bases, and 10 bases stayed unmatched. CDR3 protein: CASSAPPGQTNSPLHF. The CDR3 nucleotides read TGTGCCAGCAGCGCGCCTCCGGGACAGACAAATTCACCCCTCCACTTT.

This clone was picked up a small number of times. The CDR3 protein is CASSLDGISEAFF. CDR3 DNA sequence: TGTGCCAGCAGCTTGGACGGGATCAGTGAAGCTTTCTTT. The V call is TRBV11-1, the J call TRBJ1-1; no clear D. CDR1 is SGHAT and CDR2 is FQDESV in the germline V gene (reference sequence). V was cut by 3 bases and J by 7 bases, with 12 bases left in between. CDR3 size: 13 residues.

The chain has TRBV10-3 and TRBJ2-5; 8 bases fit TRBD2. Germline CDR1 and CDR2: ENHRY and SYGVKD. V gave up 0 bases and J gave up 1 base; unmatched junction bases: 4. The length of the CDR3 is 16 residues. The CDR3 spells CAISESVSGIQETQYF. The CDR3 DNA reads as TGTGCCATCAGTGAGTCGGTTAGCGGGATCCAAGAGACCCAGTACTTC.

The chain joins TRBV9 to TRBJ2-5; weak D call: TRBD2 (6 bases). The CDR3 totals 17 residues. Germline CDR1 SGDLS, CDR2 YYNGEE. The V and J ends lost 0 bases and 5 bases respectively, with 20 bases between them. CDR3 protein: CASSVGGRLHGSETQYF. The CDR3 nucleotides are TGTGCCAGCAGCGTAGGAGGCAGGCTTCACGGGAGTGAGACCCAGTACTTC.

The chain combines TRBV10-3 with TRBJ1-5; D not certain. Germline CDR1 and CDR2: ENHRY and SYGVKD. V was shortened by 3 bases and J by 4 bases, with 10 bases between the two germline ends. This CDR3 has 14 residues. CDR3 nucleotide sequence: TGTGCCATCAGTGACCTATCATCTAATCAGCCCCAGCATTTT. It translates to CAISDLSSNQPQHF.

This chain links TRBV28 with TRBJ2-7; 8 bases are shared with TRBD1. CDR3 length equals 15 residues. After removal of 3 bases from V and 6 bases from J, the junction contained 10 bases not matched to a gene. CDR1 MDHEN and CDR2 SYDVKM come from the germline V gene. As DNA, the CDR3 is TGTGCCAGCAGTTTTAGTGGTCAGGGGGCAGGCGAGCAGTACTTC. Translated: CASSFSGQGAGEQYF.

This chain links TRBV7-3 with TRBJ2-5; no definite D call. The CDR3 totals 13 residues. V gave up 4 bases and J gave up 3 bases, with 9 bases separating them. Per germline, CDR1 SGHTA and CDR2 FQGTGA. The CDR3, as DNA: TGTGCCAGCAGCTCCGGGTGGGAAGAGACCCAGTACTTC. Protein: CASSSGWEETQYF.